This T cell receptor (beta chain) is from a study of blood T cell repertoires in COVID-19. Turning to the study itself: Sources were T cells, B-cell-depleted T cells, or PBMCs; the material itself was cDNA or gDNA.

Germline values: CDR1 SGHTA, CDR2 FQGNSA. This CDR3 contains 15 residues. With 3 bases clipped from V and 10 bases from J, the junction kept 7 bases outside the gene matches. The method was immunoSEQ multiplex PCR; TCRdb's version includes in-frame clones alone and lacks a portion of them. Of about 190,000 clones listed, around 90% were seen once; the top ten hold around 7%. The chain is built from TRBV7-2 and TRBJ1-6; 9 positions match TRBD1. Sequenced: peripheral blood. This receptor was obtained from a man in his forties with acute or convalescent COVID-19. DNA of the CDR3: TGTGCCAGCAGCTTGAGAACAGGGGGCTCGTCACCCCTCCACTTT. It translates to CASSLRTGGSSPLHF.